A single sample is the source of the 32 T cell receptor beta chains below, sequenced in a study of PD-1 blockade in mismatch repair-deficient tumors. TCRdb's copy holds only in-frame clones and misses some; the assay was immunoSEQ multiplex PCR. Seen here are approximately 110,000 clones, more than 60% observed once, and the top ten hold roughly 4.8%. The specimen was peripheral blood, collected roughly 13 months after starting pembrolizumab. The receptors originated from an adult with mismatch repair-deficient cancer.

The chain links TRBV29-1 to TRBJ1-3, with a possible D match to TRBD1 (5 bases). V lost 7 bases and J 2 bases, leaving 15 bases between the germline ends. Germline CDR1 and CDR2: SQVTM and ANQGSEA. This CDR3 has 14 residues. The CDR3 DNA reads as TGCAGCGCATCCCCAAGGGGAGCTGGAAACACCATATATTTT. It is translated as CSASPRGAGNTIYF.

The rearrangement uses TRBV12-5 and TRBJ2-7, with 9 bases lining up with TRBD2. After removal of 6 bases from V and 1 base from J, the junction contained 16 bases not matched to a gene. The CDR3 covers 18 residues. Germline CDR1 reads LGHNT; CDR2 reads FRNRAP. This CDR3 reads CASGAARETSGGSYEQYF. The CDR3 nucleotides are TGTGCTAGTGGCGCCGCCAGGGAAACCAGCGGGGGGTCCTACGAGCAGTACTTC.

In this sample, this clone turned up a few times. V and J are TRBV9 and TRBJ1-3; 7 bases are a match to TRBD1. V shed 0 bases, J shed 0 bases, and the junction held 0 bases outside the gene matches. The CDR3 extends over 15 amino acids. CDR1 and CDR2 (germline): SGDLS, YYNGEE. CDR3 sequence: CASSVGDSSGNTIYF. In nucleotides, the CDR3 is TGTGCCAGCAGCGTAGGGGACAGCTCTGGAAACACCATATATTTT. Together with reference TRBV9 and TRBJ1-3, the CDR3 gives the full variable domain: DSGVTQTPKHLITATGQRVTLRCSPRSGDLSVYWYQQSLDQGLQFLIQYYNGEERAKGNILERFSAQQFPDLHSELNLSSLELGDSALYFCASSVGDSSGNTIYFGEGSWLTVV.

The chain combines TRBV5-6 with TRBJ2-1; 13 bases agree with TRBD2. CDR1 and CDR2 (germline): SGHDT, YYEEEE. V shed 2 bases, J shed 10 bases, and the junction held 9 bases outside the gene matches. The CDR3 runs 16 residues. Written as DNA, the CDR3 is TGTGCCAGCAGCTTTAGGACTAGCGGGAGTTGGAAAGAGCAGTTCTTC. As protein: CASSFRTSGSWKEQFF. Supplemented by reference TRBV5-6 and TRBJ2-1, the full variable domain reads DAGVTQSPTHLIKTRGQQVTLRCSPKSGHDTVSWYQQALGQGPQFIFQYYEEEERQRGNFPDRFSGHQFPNYSSELNVNALLLGDSALYLCASSFRTSGSWKEQFFGPGTRLTVL.

This clone has a single count. This chain joins TRBV6-1 and TRBJ2-5; 7 nucleotides agree with TRBD1. CDR1 is MNHNS, CDR2 SASEGT, per germline. With V trimmed by 5 bases and J by 0 bases, 6 bases remained unmatched. The CDR3 runs 15 residues. The CDR3 is CASSRQGPYQETQYF. Here the CDR3 DNA reads TGTGCCAGCAGTCGACAGGGACCGTACCAAGAGACCCAGTACTTC.

This clone was counted a single time. The CDR3 region is CASSYPGTNDNEQFF. In DNA form, the CDR3 reads TGTGCCAGCAGTTATCCCGGGACTAACGACAATGAGCAGTTCTTC. The V gene is TRBV6-6, the J gene TRBJ2-1; 7 bases fit TRBD2. The ends lost 3 bases at V and 5 bases at J; junction bases unmatched: 7. This CDR3 has 15 residues. CDR1 and CDR2 (germline): MNHNY, SVGAGI (reference sequence).

The chain has TRBV7-2 and TRBJ2-5; D is possibly TRBD2 (6 bases). TRBJ2-7 explains the end of the DNA better; the J call may be wrong. The CDR3 contains 13 residues. Per the germline V gene, CDR1 is SGHTA and CDR2 is FQGNSA. The CDR3 here is CASSLGGTYEQYF. Written as DNA, the CDR3 is TGTGCCAGCAGCTTAGGCGGGACTTACGAGCAGTACTTC.

This chain joins TRBV15 and TRBJ2-5; 7 bases match TRBD2. Germline lookup yields CDR1 LNHNV and CDR2 YYDKDF (reference sequence). The CDR3 runs to 16 residues. V shed 0 bases, J shed 4 bases, and the junction held 8 bases outside the gene matches. CDR3 protein: CATSRESSGIAETQYF. CDR3 nucleotide sequence: TGTGCCACCAGCAGAGAATCCAGCGGGATAGCAGAGACCCAGTACTTC.

This clone was counted once. V is TRBV7-9 and J is TRBJ1-1; no firm D call. This CDR3 is 15 amino acids long. In germline, CDR1 is SEHNR, CDR2 FQNEAQ (reference sequence). V was pared by 7 bases and J by 1 base, with 16 bases between. CDR3 sequence: CASTSHASPNTEAFF. Written as DNA, the CDR3 is TGTGCCAGCACGTCTCATGCCAGCCCGAACACTGAAGCTTTCTTT. Together with reference TRBV7-9 and TRBJ1-1, the CDR3 gives the full variable domain: DTGVSQNPRHKITKRGQNVTFRCDPISEHNRLYWYRQTLGQGPEFLTYFQNEAQLEKSRLLSDRFSAERPKGSFSTLEIQRTEQGDSAMYLCASTSHASPNTEAFFGQGTRLTVV.

The table lists this clone with a count of one. The chain links TRBV28 to TRBJ1-4, with D possibly being TRBD1 (5 bases). This CDR3 has 15 residues. V gave up 2 bases and J gave up 2 bases, with 9 bases separating them. From germline, CDR1 is MDHEN and CDR2 SYDVKM. CDR3 sequence: CASSLPGGTNEKLFF. DNA of the CDR3: TGTGCCAGCAGTTTACCGGGGGGTACTAATGAAAAACTGTTTTTT.

V is TRBV5-3 and J is TRBJ2-5; no firm D call. TRBV5-3 is treated as an ORF (open reading frame) with a function not yet certain. The ends were cut back, 0 bases at V and 1 base at J, with 19 bases in the middle. The CDR3 spans 18 residues. CDR3 in DNA: TGTGCCAGAAGCTTGGACTATATCCCCCTTATCACCCAAGAGACCCAGTACTTC. Translation: CARSLDYIPLITQETQYF.

The CDR3 loop reads CASSTWTSGDEQFF. DNA for the CDR3: TGTGCCAGCAGCACCTGGACTAGCGGGGATGAGCAGTTCTTC. The chain couples TRBV13 to TRBJ2-1; 12 nucleotides match TRBD2. The ends lost 5 bases at V and 8 bases at J; junction bases unmatched: 4. There are 14 residues in the CDR3. Germline V gene lookup returns CDR1 PRHDT and CDR2 FYEKMQ (reference sequence).

In its sample, this clone was seen a few times. The V gene is TRBV6-1, the J gene TRBJ2-2; 11 bases are a match to TRBD2. V trimming: 4 bases; J trimming: 2 bases; junction bases outside the gene matches: 3. Per germline, CDR1 MNHNS and CDR2 SASEGT. The CDR3 is 16 amino acids. CDR3 nucleotide sequence: TGTGCCAGCAGTGCGCTAGCGGGAGGTAACACCGGGGAGCTGTTTTTT. Translated: CASSALAGGNTGELFF.

The chain is built from TRBV4-1 and TRBJ1-1, with D possibly being TRBD1 (6 bases). V was pared by 4 bases and J by 5 bases, with 23 bases between. The CDR3 sequence is 17 residues long. Germline lookup yields CDR1 MGHRA and CDR2 YSYEKL. The CDR3 loop is CASSPRTILRGETEAFF. The CDR3 DNA follows: TGCGCCAGCAGCCCGAGAACCATTCTCAGGGGTGAGACTGAAGCTTTCTTT.

The chain employs TRBV19 and TRBJ2-7; the D is unclear. This CDR3 is built from 14 residues. Between the trimmed V and J ends, which lost 8 bases and 0 bases, there was a span of 14 bases. Germline V lookup: CDR1 LNHDA, CDR2 SQIVND (reference sequence). In nucleotides, the CDR3 is TGTGCCAGTCAAACGCAAACTAACTCCTACGAGCAGTACTTC. This gives the protein CASQTQTNSYEQYF.

The count of this clone is one. The chain combines TRBV7-6 with TRBJ1-1; D is unclear. V lost 5 bases and J lost 8, with 27 bases in between. Germline CDR1 reads SGHVS; CDR2 reads FNYEAQ. CDR3 size: 17 residues. In DNA form, the CDR3 reads TGTGCCAGCAGCCCGAAGCCCGGGGATGGACGGCTGGGAGAAGCTTTCTTT. Protein sequence: CASSPKPGDGRLGEAFF.

The rearrangement uses TRBV2 and TRBJ2-7; 14 bases map to TRBD2. Germline CDR1 and CDR2: SNHLY and FYNNEI. The CDR3 has 14 residues. Unmatched junction bases numbered 6, after V lost 8 bases and J lost 6 bases. CDR3 DNA: TGTGCCAGCGGGGGGACTAGCGGGAGAGGCGAGCAGTACTTC. Translating it yields CASGGTSGRGEQYF. The variable domain in full, completed from reference TRBV2 and TRBJ2-7, reads EPEVTQTPSHQVTQMGQEVILRCVPISNHLYFYWYRQILGQKVEFLVSFYNNEISEKSEIFDDQFSVERPDGSNFTLKIRSTKLEDSAMYFCASGGTSGRGEQYFGPGTRLTVT.

The chain has TRBV5-4 and TRBJ2-3, with a weak D call TRBD1 (5 bases). Germline-derived CDR1 and CDR2 are SGHNT and YYREEE (reference sequence). Trimming shortened V by 0 bases and J by 0 bases, and 11 bases separated the two germline ends. This CDR3 is 16 amino acids long. The CDR3 is CASSLGPGSSTDTQYF. CDR3 coding DNA: TGTGCCAGCAGCTTGGGCCCAGGGTCTAGCACAGATACGCAGTATTTT.

The chain couples TRBV6-5 to TRBJ2-5; D uncertain. CDR3 length: 14 residues. V was shortened by 3 bases and J by 7 bases, with 15 bases between the two germline ends. Per germline, CDR1 MNHEY and CDR2 SVGAGI. CDR3 protein: CASSYSQTARTQYF. The CDR3, as DNA: TGTGCCAGCAGTTATTCGCAGACCGCACGGACCCAGTACTTC.

This chain connects TRBV9 to TRBJ2-7; 7 nucleotides align to TRBD1. There are 14 residues in the CDR3. Germline CDR1 is SGDLS and CDR2 is YYNGEE. The junction had 3 bases not matched to a gene; V was cut back by 0 bases and J by 3 bases. This CDR3 reads CASSVADRDYEQYF. The CDR3 DNA is TGTGCCAGCAGCGTAGCCGACAGGGACTACGAGCAGTACTTC.

The chain combines TRBV5-4 with TRBJ1-5; 10 nucleotides line up with TRBD1. The germline V gene has CDR1 SGHNT and CDR2 YYREEE (reference sequence). This CDR3 region has 16 residues. V dropped 4 bases and J dropped 4; count of bases not matched to a gene: 8. The CDR3 DNA reads as TGTGCCAGCAGCCCGACAGGGGGCTCGGGGAATCAGCCCCAGCATTTT. The encoded protein is CASSPTGGSGNQPQHF.

The chain employs TRBV13 and TRBJ2-4, with TRBD1 matching over 7 bases. Germline CDR1 reads PRHDT; CDR2 reads FYEKMQ (reference sequence). Trimming at V came to 2 bases and at J to 4 bases, leaving 2 bases not matched to a gene. CDR3 length: 14 residues. The CDR3 protein is CASSLWDRKNIQYF. CDR3 sequence (DNA): TGTGCCAGCAGCTTATGGGACAGAAAAAACATTCAGTACTTC.

The gene calls are TRBV4-3 and TRBJ1-5; D is uncertain. The germline CDR1 and CDR2 sequences are LGHNA and YSLEER. This CDR3 is 15 amino acids long. Trimming left V 0 bases short and J 3 bases short, with 9 bases between. The CDR3 bases are TGCGCCAGCAGCCAAGATTGGGCAGACAATCAGCCCCAGCATTTT. Protein: CASSQDWADNQPQHF.

The genes are TRBV6-1 and TRBJ1-2; D is possibly TRBD1 (5 bases). V lost 2 bases to trimming and J lost 2 bases, with 9 bases between them. There are 14 residues in the CDR3. The germline V gene has CDR1 MNHNS and CDR2 SASEGT. CDR3: CASSEWDGNYGYTF. Written as DNA, the CDR3 is TGTGCCAGCAGTGAATGGGACGGAAACTATGGCTACACCTTC.

The V gene is TRBV4-2, the J gene TRBJ2-7; 8 positions agree with TRBD2. From germline, CDR1 is LGHNA and CDR2 YNFKEQ. The CDR3 is 14 residues long. With 5 bases clipped from V and 6 bases from J, the junction kept 9 bases outside the gene matches. The CDR3 protein is CASSKEAGEREQYF. CDR3 coding DNA: TGTGCCAGCAGCAAGGAAGCGGGAGAGCGCGAGCAGTACTTC.

V and J are TRBV19 and TRBJ2-3; TRBD2 aligns across 7 bases. CDR3 length: 15 amino acids. Germline V gene sequence: CDR1 LNHDA, CDR2 SQIVND (reference sequence). Losses at the gene ends were 5 bases for V and 1 base for J; bases not matched to a gene: 6. The CDR3 DNA is TGTGCCAGTAGTGCCGGGACTATCCGCACAGATACGCAGTATTTT. It codes for CASSAGTIRTDTQYF.

The DNA of the CDR3 is TGCGCCAGCAGCTTGGCCTCAGGGAACACCGGGGAGCTGTTTTTT. Protein: CASSLASGNTGELFF. The V gene is TRBV5-1, the J gene TRBJ2-2; D remains ambiguous. This CDR3 has 15 amino acids. Per germline, CDR1 SGHRS and CDR2 YFSETQ. V dropped 0 bases and J dropped 1 base, with 7 bases sitting between them.

In this sample, this clone turned up a few times. This sequence joins TRBV19 and TRBJ1-1; TRBD1 aligns across 7 bases. V was clipped by 6 bases and J by 10 bases; unmatched bases: 8. The CDR3 loop spans 12 amino acids. Germline CDR1 LNHDA, CDR2 SQIVND (reference sequence). The CDR3 sequence is CASRDRAWGAFF. CDR3 nucleotide sequence: TGTGCCAGTAGAGACAGGGCTTGGGGAGCTTTCTTT.

V usage is TRBV7-2 and J usage is TRBJ2-3; no reliable D call. The CDR3 length is 13 residues. Germline CDR1 reads SGHTA; CDR2 reads FQGNSA. The V end lost 5 bases, the J end lost 0 bases, and 6 bases lay between the germline ends. CDR3 amino acids: CASSPPSTDTQYF. CDR3 coding DNA: TGTGCCAGCAGCCCGCCTAGCACAGATACGCAGTATTTT.

The chain joins TRBV7-3 to TRBJ2-7; a possible D gene is TRBD1 (6 bases). The germline CDR1 and CDR2 sequences are SGHTA and FQGTGA. The V and J ends lost 1 base and 9 bases respectively, with 22 bases between them. The CDR3 has 16 residues. The CDR3 protein is CASSLSVGAIGRGQYF. The CDR3 nucleotides read TGTGCCAGCAGCTTAAGTGTGGGGGCGATCGGCCGTGGGCAGTACTTC. Combining the CDR3 with reference TRBV7-3 and TRBJ2-7 gives the whole variable domain GAGVSQTPSNKVTEKGKYVELRCDPISGHTALYWYRQSLGQGPEFLIYFQGTGAADDSGLPNDRFFAVRPEGSVSTLKIQRTERGDSAVYLCASSLSVGAIGRGQYFGPGTRLTVT.

This clone was found once. The chain couples TRBV7-9 to TRBJ2-2; D remains ambiguous. Germline-derived CDR1 and CDR2 are SEHNR and FQNEAQ (reference sequence). The CDR3 totals 12 residues. The V and J ends lost 6 bases and 3 bases respectively, with 5 bases between them. In nucleotides, the CDR3 is TGTGCCAGCAGGCCATACACCGGGGAGCTGTTTTTT. It is translated as CASRPYTGELFF.

The rearrangement uses TRBV7-8 and TRBJ1-1; D unresolved. The CDR3 covers 14 residues. V lost 3 bases and J 1 base, leaving 9 bases between the germline ends. Germline values: CDR1 SGHVS, CDR2 FQNEAQ. CDR3 DNA sequence: TGTGCCAGCAGCTTCGGACGGTCGAACACTGAAGCTTTCTTT. This sequence encodes CASSFGRSNTEAFF.